Following are 15 T cell receptor beta chains from one sample sequenced in a study of blood T cell repertoires in COVID-19 (TCRdb year 2020). Libraries were made using the immunoSEQ multiplex PCR assay. The table was pulled from immuneACCESS by TCRdb, which kept in-frame rearrangements only. Such tables lose some clones; where checked, under half of the loss comes from unresolved V genes, and the rest has no known cause. The sample data list some 300,000 clones, and 85% to 90% of these were observed just once. The ten largest account for roughly 2% of the sample. Material for sequencing was PBMCs or T cells enriched from blood (not recorded which). All receptors derive from a woman aged 55-69 years in a cohort exposed to, infected with or recovered from COVID-19 (not recorded which).

V and J are TRBV5-1 and TRBJ1-1; weak D call: TRBD1 (5 bases). The V end was cut by 3 bases, the J end by 0 bases, with 9 bases between. CDR1 SGHRS and CDR2 YFSETQ come from the germline V gene. CDR3 length: 14 amino acids. Written as DNA, the CDR3 is TGCGCCAGCAGCTCGGGGGACTTGAACACTGAAGCTTTCTTT. Protein: CASSSGDLNTEAFF.

V is TRBV24-1 and J is TRBJ2-1; 8 bases line up with TRBD1. Per germline, CDR1 KGHDR and CDR2 SFDVKD. The CDR3 sequence is 14 residues long. J was trimmed by 6 bases and V by 9 bases; bases with no gene match: 9. The CDR3 bases are TGTGCCACCCGAAAAGGACAGGGTACCAATGAGCAGTTCTTC. Amino acids: CATRKGQGTNEQFF.

The chain joins TRBV4-1 to TRBJ2-7; D gene ambiguous. Trimming shortened V by 2 bases and J by 7 bases, and 12 bases separated the two germline ends. The CDR3 extends over 13 amino acids. Germline assignment: CDR1 MGHRA and CDR2 YSYEKL. CDR3 coding DNA: TGCGCCAGCAGCCAACTAGGAGACTCAGAGCAGTACTTC. Amino acid sequence: CASSQLGDSEQYF.

This clone was seen once. This chain uses TRBV19 with TRBJ1-2; D is possibly TRBD1 (6 bases). Germline CDR1 LNHDA, CDR2 SQIVND (reference sequence). CDR3 length equals 15 residues. V shed 5 bases and J shed 13 bases, with 26 bases lying between them. This chain's CDR3 is CASSPVTRGAGVSTF. In nucleotides, the CDR3 is TGTGCCAGTAGTCCCGTCACCCGGGGGGCAGGGGTTTCCACCTTC.

This rearrangement joins TRBV19 to TRBJ1-5, with 12 nucleotides matching TRBD1. Germline lookup yields CDR1 LNHDA and CDR2 SQIVND (reference sequence). This CDR3 spans 18 amino acids. V was pared by 3 bases and J by 0 bases, with 6 bases of the junction left unmatched. The CDR3 DNA reads TGTGCCAGTAGTATTCGGGACAGGGGGCTTGGTAGCAATCAGCCCCAGCATTTT. Its translation: CASSIRDRGLGSNQPQHF.

The rearrangement joins TRBV4-1 to TRBJ2-7; D is unresolved. The CDR3 is made up of 17 amino acids. Germline loops: CDR1 MGHRA, CDR2 YSYEKL. V was pared by 0 bases and J by 0 bases, with 15 bases between. CDR3 amino acids: CASSQEPDAASSYEQYF. CDR3 in DNA: TGCGCCAGCAGCCAAGAACCTGACGCAGCGAGCTCCTACGAGCAGTACTTC.

The rearrangement links TRBV18 to TRBJ2-5; D is ambiguous. Germline V gene data show CDR1 as KGHSH and CDR2 as LQKENI. The ends were cut back, 0 bases at V and 0 bases at J, with 8 bases in the middle. The CDR3 has 15 amino acids. The CDR3 is CASSPPYPYQETQYF. DNA of the CDR3: TGTGCCAGCTCACCACCCTACCCCTACCAAGAGACCCAGTACTTC.

The chain joins TRBV19 to TRBJ2-7; 9 nucleotides align to TRBD2. J lost 3 bases, V lost 4 bases, and 1 base had no gene match. CDR3 length: 13 amino acids. CDR1 and CDR2 (germline): LNHDA, SQIVND (reference sequence). The CDR3 spells CASSKAGGYEQYF. The CDR3 DNA is TGTGCCAGTAGTAAAGCGGGAGGCTACGAGCAGTACTTC.

The V call is TRBV9, the J call TRBJ2-1; a possible D gene is TRBD2 (8 bases). V lost 4 bases and J 6 bases, leaving 23 bases between the germline ends. The CDR3 is 17 amino acids. The germline V gene encodes CDR1 SGDLS and CDR2 YYNGEE. CDR3 in DNA: TGTGCCAGCAGCTCCCCCCAGGGGGGACTAGTTGGCAATGAGCAGTTCTTC. Protein sequence: CASSSPQGGLVGNEQFF.

The rearrangement joins TRBV7-8 to TRBJ1-6; D gene uncertain. Germline CDR1 SGHVS, CDR2 FQNEAQ. This CDR3 spans 16 amino acids. Trimming removed 5 bases at V and 0 bases at J, with 11 bases between. In DNA, the CDR3 is TGTGCCAGCAGCCTATTACAGAGCTCCTATAATTCACCCCTCCACTTT. Translation: CASSLLQSSYNSPLHF.

V gene TRBV10-3 combines with J gene TRBJ1-2; 12 positions match TRBD1. Trimming took 6 bases from V and 6 from J; bases not matched to a gene: 8. The CDR3 has 15 residues. CDR1 is ENHRY and CDR2 is SYGVKD in the germline V gene. The CDR3 coding sequence is TGTGCCATCAGCGGGACAGGGGGCGAGGGTGATGGCTACACCTTC. Its translation is CAISGTGGEGDGYTF.

The chain uses TRBV29-1 and TRBJ1-1; no clear D gene. Trimming cost V 1 base and J 4 bases, with 13 bases left between them. Germline lookup yields CDR1 SQVTM and CDR2 ANQGSEA. The CDR3 totals 14 residues. Here the CDR3 DNA reads TGCAGCGTTGAAGCGCTTTTGGAGGTCACTGAAGCTTTCTTT. Its protein product is CSVEALLEVTEAFF. The whole variable domain, remainder taken from reference TRBV29-1 and TRBJ1-1, is SAVISQKPSRDICQRGTSLTIQCQVDSQVTMMFWYRQQPGQSLTLIATANQGSEATYESGFVIDKFPISRPNLTFSTLTVSNMSPEDSSIYLCSVEALLEVTEAFFGQGTRLTVV.

The chain recombines TRBV27 with TRBJ2-1; 12 nucleotides line up with TRBD1. CDR1 MNHEY and CDR2 SMNVEV come from the germline V gene (reference sequence). J was trimmed by 6 bases and V by 8 bases; bases with no gene match: 8. This CDR3 region has 15 residues. The CDR3 DNA sequence: TGTGCCAGCTCCGATTCGGGACAGGGGGCCAATGAGCAGTTCTTC. Translation gives CASSDSGQGANEQFF.

The chain employs TRBV6-6 and TRBJ1-3; 9 bases line up with TRBD1. The CDR3 runs to 15 residues. The junction had 9 bases not matched to a gene; V was cut back by 5 bases and J by 7 bases. The V gene's germline CDR1 is MNHNY and CDR2 SVGAGI (reference sequence). The DNA for the CDR3 is TGTGCCAGCAGTGCCCCCGGACAGGGGAGGAACACCATATATTTT. It specifies CASSAPGQGRNTIYF.

The rearrangement uses TRBV7-3 and TRBJ2-2; tentatively, D is TRBD2 (5 bases). Trimming took 1 base from V and 1 from J, leaving 10 bases between them. The CDR3 loop spans 16 amino acids. In germline, CDR1 is SGHTA, CDR2 FQGTGA. The CDR3 sequence is CASSLIARENTGELFF. The CDR3, as DNA: TGTGCCAGCAGCTTAATTGCTCGGGAGAACACCGGGGAGCTGTTTTTT.